This TCR beta chain was recovered during a study of T cell repertoires in cytomegalovirus infection. On the study more broadly: Public signatures in TCR beta pointed to CMV infection and matching HLA type.

MiXCR was run by TCRdb on the reads, yielding one entry per CDR3 protein. The sample carries roughly 230,000 distinct CDR3 sequences, over 15% recorded once. V lost 4 bases to trimming and J lost 8 bases; unmatched junction nucleotides: 19. This CDR3 contains 19 residues. Looked up from germline, CDR1 is SGHKS and CDR2 is YYEKEE (reference sequence). Notes on the study in general: The response measured ex vivo was dominated by TCR beta clonotypes (HLA-C-restricted and CMV-specific).

This clonotype was recorded at least ten times. Its cognate antigen is unknown. Input material: CD8+ T cells from PBMCs. The chain is built from TRBV5-5 and TRBJ2-1; 12 bases line up with TRBD2. This TCR came from a human donor in good health (CMV status not recorded). Some clones in this sample may be carry-over from other donors' samples. CDR3 in DNA: TGTGCCAGCAGCCAGGAGTGGGGACTAGCGGGCTCCTCAGGGGATGAGCAGTTCTTC. It codes for CASSQEWGLAGSSGDEQFF. The variable domain in full, with the rest retrieved from reference TRBV5-5 and TRBJ2-1, is DAGVTQSPTHLIKTRGQQVTLRCSPISGHKSVSWYQQVLGQGPQFIFQYYEKEERGRGNFPDRFSARQFPNYSSELNVNALLLGDSALYLCASSQEWGLAGSSGDEQFFGPGTRLTVL.